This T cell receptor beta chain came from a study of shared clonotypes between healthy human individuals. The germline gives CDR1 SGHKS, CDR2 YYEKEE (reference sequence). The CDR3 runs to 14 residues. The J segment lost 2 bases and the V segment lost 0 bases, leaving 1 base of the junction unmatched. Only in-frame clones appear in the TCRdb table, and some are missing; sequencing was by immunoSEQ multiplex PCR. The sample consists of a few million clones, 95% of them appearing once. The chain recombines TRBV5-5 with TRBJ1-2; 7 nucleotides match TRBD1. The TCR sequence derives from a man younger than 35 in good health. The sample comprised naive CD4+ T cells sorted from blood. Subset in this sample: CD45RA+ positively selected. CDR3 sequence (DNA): TGTGCCAGCAGCTTGGTCAGGGGGAACTATGGCTACACCTTC. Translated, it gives CASSLVRGNYGYTF.